Reported below is one TCR beta chain. This sample was taken from a study of OX40 agonist ivuxolimab in advanced cancers. CDR1 and CDR2 (germline): SNHLY, FYNNEI. CDR3 length: 16 amino acids. V lost 5 bases to trimming and J lost 1 base, with 12 bases between them. Produced via immunoSEQ multiplex PCR; TCRdb's table is partial and in-frame only. The data show under 85,000 clones, with approximately 81% seen just once and approximately 8% held by the top ten. The material was CD4+ or CD8+ T cells sorted from blood, obtained in a trial of the OX40 agonist ivuxolimab. This sequence was found in an adult with an advanced solid tumor such as melanoma, head and neck, liver or kidney cancer. The chain combines TRBV2 with TRBJ2-6; possibly TRBD1 for D (6 bases). CDR3 in amino acids: CASSPQGKSGANVLTF. In nucleotides, the CDR3 is TGTGCCAGCAGTCCCCAGGGGAAGTCTGGGGCCAACGTCCTGACTTTC. The variable domain in full, with the rest retrieved from reference TRBV2 and TRBJ2-6, is EPEVTQTPSHQVTQMGQEVILRCVPISNHLYFYWYRQILGQKVEFLVSFYNNEISEKSEIFDDQFSVERPDGSNFTLKIRSTKLEDSAMYFCASSPQGKSGANVLTFGAGSRLTVL.